One and the same sample provided the 5 T cell receptor beta chains below, sequenced in a study of cytomegalovirus exposure and HLA in healthy donors. PCR primers comprised 60 Vbeta and 13 Jbeta primers. Libraries were prepared by immunoSEQ multiplex PCR; TCRdb keeps only in-frame clonotypes and omits some of them. The table includes roughly 190,000 clones, 79% detected once. Sequencing used PBMCs. The receptors were gathered from a woman between 18 and 29 years old in good health and CMV-seronegative.

The chain combines TRBV5-1 with TRBJ1-1; D not resolved. This CDR3 has 13 residues. V was pared by 6 bases and J by 3 bases, with 12 bases between. Germline V gene sequence: CDR1 SGHRS, CDR2 YFSETQ. The CDR3 coding sequence is TGCGCCAGCACCTTCGGAACAGACACTGAAGCTTTCTTT. Translated: CASTFGTDTEAFF.

The V and J genes are TRBV2 and TRBJ1-5; D is possibly TRBD1 (6 bases). The CDR3 is 13 residues long. Trimming left V 3 bases short and J 8 bases short, with 11 bases between. Looked up from germline, CDR1 is SNHLY and CDR2 is FYNNEI. CDR3 coding DNA: TGTGCCAGCAGTGATGGGGGCGTTAAGCCCCAGCATTTT. It specifies CASSDGGVKPQHF.

As DNA, the CDR3 is TGTGCCACCAGCAGAGATGTCCAGGGCAGGAATGAGCAGTTCTTC. Protein product: CATSRDVQGRNEQFF. The rearrangement joins TRBV15 to TRBJ2-1; a weak D match, TRBD1 (5 bases). The V gene lost 0 bases and the J gene lost 7 bases, with 13 bases spanning the gap. The length of the CDR3 is 15 residues. CDR1 and CDR2 from the germline V gene are LNHNV and YYDKDF (reference sequence).

J is TRBJ1-1 and V is TRBV15; tentative D call: TRBD1 (5 bases). The CDR3 is 14 residues long. Per the germline V gene, CDR1 is LNHNV and CDR2 is YYDKDF (reference sequence). Trimming removed 6 bases from V and 3 bases from J, with 14 bases in between. As DNA, the CDR3 is TGTGCCACCAGAGGGGCGGGGGAGTACACTGAAGCTTTCTTT. This encodes CATRGAGEYTEAFF.

V is TRBV28 and J is TRBJ2-5, with 14 bases fitting TRBD2. V shed 8 bases and J 7 bases; nucleotides not matched to a gene: 6. Germline CDR1 is MDHEN and CDR2 is SYDVKM. The CDR3 spans 14 residues. CDR3 sequence: CASRRLAGGWTQYF. The CDR3, as DNA: TGTGCCAGCCGTCGACTAGCGGGAGGGTGGACCCAGTACTTC.